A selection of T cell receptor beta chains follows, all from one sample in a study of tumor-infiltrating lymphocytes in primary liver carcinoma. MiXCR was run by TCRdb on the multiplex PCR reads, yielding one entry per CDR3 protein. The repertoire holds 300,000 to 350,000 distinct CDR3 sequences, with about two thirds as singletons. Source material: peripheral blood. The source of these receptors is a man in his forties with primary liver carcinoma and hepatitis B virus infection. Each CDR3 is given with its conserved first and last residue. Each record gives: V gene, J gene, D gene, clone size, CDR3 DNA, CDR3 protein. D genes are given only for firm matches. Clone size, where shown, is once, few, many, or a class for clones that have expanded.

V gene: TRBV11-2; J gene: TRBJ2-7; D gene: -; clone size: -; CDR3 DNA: TGTGTCAGCAGCTCCACCCCTCTCGAGCAGTACTTC; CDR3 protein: CVSSSTPLEQYF
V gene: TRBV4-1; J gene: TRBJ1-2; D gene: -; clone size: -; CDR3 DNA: TGCGCCAGCAGCCAAGATACTCAGGGGCCGGGGGGCTACACCTTC; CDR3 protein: CASSQDTQGPGGYTF
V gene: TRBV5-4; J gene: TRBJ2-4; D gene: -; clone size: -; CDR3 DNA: TGTGCCAGCAGCTCCGTGGACGTGAACGTTCAGTACTTC; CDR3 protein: CASSSVDVNVQYF
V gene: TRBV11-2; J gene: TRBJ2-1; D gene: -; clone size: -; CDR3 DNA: TGTGCCAGCAGTTTATTAGGCATTGAGCAGTTCTTC; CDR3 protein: CASSLLGIEQFF
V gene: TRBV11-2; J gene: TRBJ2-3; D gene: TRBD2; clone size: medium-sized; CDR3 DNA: TGTGCCAGCAGCTTACTGGCTAGCGGGGTGGCAGATACGCAGTATTTT; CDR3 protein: CASSLLASGVADTQYF
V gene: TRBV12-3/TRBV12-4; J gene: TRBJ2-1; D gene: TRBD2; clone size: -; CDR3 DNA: TGTGCCAGCAGACCTGGCGGGAGGTCCTACAATGAGCAGTTCTTC; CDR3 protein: CASRPGGRSYNEQFF
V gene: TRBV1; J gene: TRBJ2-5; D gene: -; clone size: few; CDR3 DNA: TGCACCAGCAGCCCGGACAGGGTCGGTGAGACCCAGTACTTC; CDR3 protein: CTSSPDRVGETQYF
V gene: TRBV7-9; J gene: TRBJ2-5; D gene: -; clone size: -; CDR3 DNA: TGTGCCAGCAGCGCATTCGACGGACAAGAGACCCAGTACTTC; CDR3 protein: CASSAFDGQETQYF
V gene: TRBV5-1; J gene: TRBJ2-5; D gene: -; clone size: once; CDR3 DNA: TGTGCCAACAGCTTGGACGGGTTGAGAGAGACCCAGTACTTC; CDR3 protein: CANSLDGLRETQYF
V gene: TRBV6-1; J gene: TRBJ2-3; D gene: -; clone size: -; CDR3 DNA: TGTGCCAGCCTACCCGGGGGGCTGGCAGATACGCAGTATTTT; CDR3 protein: CASLPGGLADTQYF
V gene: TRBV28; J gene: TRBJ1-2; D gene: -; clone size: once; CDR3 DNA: TGTGCCGGGTCTGAGGCCTCTAACTATGGCTACACCTTT; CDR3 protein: CAGSEASNYGYTF
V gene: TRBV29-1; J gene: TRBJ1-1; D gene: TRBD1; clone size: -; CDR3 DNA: TGCAACGTCACAGGGGAGGACACTGAAGCTTTCTTC; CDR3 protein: CNVTGEDTEAFF
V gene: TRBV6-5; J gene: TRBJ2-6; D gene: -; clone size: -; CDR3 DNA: TGTGCCATTGGGTGGGGTAGCTCTGGGGCCAACGTCCTGACTTTC; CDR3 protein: CAIGWGSSGANVLTF
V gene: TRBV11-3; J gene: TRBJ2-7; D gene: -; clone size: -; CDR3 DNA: TGTGCCAGTAGCTTATCGACTGACTACGAGCACTACTTC; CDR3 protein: CASSLSTDYEHYF
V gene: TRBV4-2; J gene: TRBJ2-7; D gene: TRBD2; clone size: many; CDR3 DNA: TGTGCCAGCAGCCAAGATCGGGGACTAGGCTACGAGCAGTACTTC; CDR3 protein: CASSQDRGLGYEQYF
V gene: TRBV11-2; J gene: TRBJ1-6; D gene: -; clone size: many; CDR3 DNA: TGTGCCAGCAGCCCCCCGGGGTCACCCCTCCACTTT; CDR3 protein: CASSPPGSPLHF
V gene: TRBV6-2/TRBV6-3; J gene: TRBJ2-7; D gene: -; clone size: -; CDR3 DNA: TGTGCCAGTAAACTCCGGGGATCTTACGAGCAGTACTTC; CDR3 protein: CASKLRGSYEQYF
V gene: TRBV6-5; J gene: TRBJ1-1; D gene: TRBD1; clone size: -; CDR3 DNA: TGTACCAGCAGTCCGCCTGACAGGGGAGCTGAAGCTTTCTTT; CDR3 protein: CTSSPPDRGAEAFF
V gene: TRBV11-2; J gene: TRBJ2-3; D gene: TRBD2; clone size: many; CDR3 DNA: TGTGCCAGCAGCTTACAGCGGGGAAGGGCAGATACGCAGTATTTT; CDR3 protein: CASSLQRGRADTQYF
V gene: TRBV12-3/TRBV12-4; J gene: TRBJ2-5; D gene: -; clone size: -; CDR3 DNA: TGTGCCCGCAATTTAAAAATCACAGCCTATGGGGGAGAGACCCAGTACTTC; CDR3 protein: CARNLKITAYGGETQYF
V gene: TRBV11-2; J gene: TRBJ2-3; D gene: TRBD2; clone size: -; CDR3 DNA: TGTGGCAGCAGCTACGGGACTAACGGATACACGGATACGCAGTATTTT; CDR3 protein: CGSSYGTNGYTDTQYF
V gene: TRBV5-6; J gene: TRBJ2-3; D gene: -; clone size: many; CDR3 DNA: TGTGCCAGCAGCTTGGATCGCGGCCTCACAGATACGCAGTATTTT; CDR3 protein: CASSLDRGLTDTQYF
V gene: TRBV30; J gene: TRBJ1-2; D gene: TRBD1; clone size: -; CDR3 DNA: TGTGCCTGGATCCGGGACAGATCTTCTAACTATGGCTACACCTTC; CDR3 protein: CAWIRDRSSNYGYTF
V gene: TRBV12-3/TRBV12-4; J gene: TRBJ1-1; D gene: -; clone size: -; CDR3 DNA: TGTGCCAGCAGTTTAGCGGGGGTCGGGGTTAAGGTCAACACTGAAGCTCTCTTT; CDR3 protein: CASSLAGVGVKVNTEALF
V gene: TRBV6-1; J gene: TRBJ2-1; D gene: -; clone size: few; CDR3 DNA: TGTGCCAGCAGAACCCCGTGGGGCGAGCAGTTCTTC; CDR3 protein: CASRTPWGEQFF
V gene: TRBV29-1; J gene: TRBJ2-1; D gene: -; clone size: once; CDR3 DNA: TGCAGCGTTGAAGTGGGGGAGTGTTTCAATGAGCAGTTCTTC; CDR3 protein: CSVEVGECFNEQFF
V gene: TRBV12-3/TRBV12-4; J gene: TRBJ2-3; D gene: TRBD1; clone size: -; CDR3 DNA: TGTGGCAGCAGGAGACAGGGGCCAGATACGCAGTATTTT; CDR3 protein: CGSRRQGPDTQYF
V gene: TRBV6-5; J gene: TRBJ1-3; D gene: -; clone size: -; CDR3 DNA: TGTGCCAGTAGTTACACCCAGGCCTATGGAAACACCATATATTTT; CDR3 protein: CASSYTQAYGNTIYF
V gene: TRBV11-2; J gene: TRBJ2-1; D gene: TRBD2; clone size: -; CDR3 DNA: TGTACCAGCAGTACACGACTAGCGGGAGCGATTCTCTCCTACAATGAGCAGTTCTTC; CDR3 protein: CTSSTRLAGAILSYNEQFF
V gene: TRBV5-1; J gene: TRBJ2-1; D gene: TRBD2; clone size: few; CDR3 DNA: TGCGCCAGCAGCTTGGGGGTCGGGAGGGGACACAATGAGCAGTTCTTC; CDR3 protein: CASSLGVGRGHNEQFF
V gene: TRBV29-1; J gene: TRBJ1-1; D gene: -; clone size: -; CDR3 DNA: TGCAGCGTTGGAGGCATCGGATTGAACACTGAAGCTTTCTTT; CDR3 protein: CSVGGIGLNTEAFF
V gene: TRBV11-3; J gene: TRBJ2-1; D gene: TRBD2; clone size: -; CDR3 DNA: TGTGCCAGCTGCCTCGTGAGGGGGACGGGAGGGCAGAATGAGCAGTTCTTC; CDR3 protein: CASCLVRGTGGQNEQFF
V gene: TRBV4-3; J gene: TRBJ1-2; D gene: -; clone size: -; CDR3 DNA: TGCGCCAGCAGCCAAGACTCGGGTGGGACTAACTACACCTTC; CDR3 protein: CASSQDSGGTNYTF
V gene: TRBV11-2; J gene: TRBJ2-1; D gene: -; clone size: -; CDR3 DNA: TGTGCCAACAGCCCGCTAGTTGGCTATGAGCGGTTCTTC; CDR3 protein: CANSPLVGYERFF
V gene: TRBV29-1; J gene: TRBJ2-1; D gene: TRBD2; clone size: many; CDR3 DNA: TGCAGCGTTGAGGGACTAGCGGGATTTCCCTCCAATGAGCAGTTCTTC; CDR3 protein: CSVEGLAGFPSNEQFF
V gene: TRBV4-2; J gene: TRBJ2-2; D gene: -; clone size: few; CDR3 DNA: TGTGCCAGCAGCCATCCCATGGGCACGGGGACCGGGGAGCTGTTTTTT; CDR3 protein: CASSHPMGTGTGELFF
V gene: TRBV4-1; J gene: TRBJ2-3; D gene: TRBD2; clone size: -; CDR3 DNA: TGCGCCAGCAGCCAAGATCTGGCGGGAGGTACAGATACGCAGTATTTT; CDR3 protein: CASSQDLAGGTDTQYF
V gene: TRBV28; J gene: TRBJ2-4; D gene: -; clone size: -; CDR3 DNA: TGTGCCAGCAGTCGCCCCTCGGACCTTAAAAACAATCAGTACTTC; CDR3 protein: CASSRPSDLKNNQYF
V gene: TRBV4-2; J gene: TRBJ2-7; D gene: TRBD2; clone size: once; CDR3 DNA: TGTGCCAGCAGCCGAGTGTTCGGGACTAGCGGGACCTACGAGCAGTACTTC; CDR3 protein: CASSRVFGTSGTYEQYF
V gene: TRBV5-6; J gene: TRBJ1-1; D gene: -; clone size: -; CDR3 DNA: TGTGCCAGCAGCTTTTCGTTAGACCGCAGTACTGAAGCTTTCTTT; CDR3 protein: CASSFSLDRSTEAFF
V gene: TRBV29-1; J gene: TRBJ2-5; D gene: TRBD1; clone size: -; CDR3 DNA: TGCAGCGTTGAAACGGACAGGGGGCACCAAGAGACCCAGTACTTC; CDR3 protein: CSVETDRGHQETQYF
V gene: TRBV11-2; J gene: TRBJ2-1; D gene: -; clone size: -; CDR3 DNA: TGTGACAGCAGCCCAGGGACCTCGAGCTCCTACAATGAGCCGTTCTTC; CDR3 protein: CDSSPGTSSSYNEPFF
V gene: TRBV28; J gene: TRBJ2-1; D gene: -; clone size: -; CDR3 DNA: TGTGCCAGCAGTTTATTTGGTCGGATCTACAATGAGCAGTTCTTC; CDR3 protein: CASSLFGRIYNEQFF
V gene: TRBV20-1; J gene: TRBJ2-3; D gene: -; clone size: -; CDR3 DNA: TGCAGTGCTAGAGATCGGAGGAGGACAGATAGGCAGTATTTT; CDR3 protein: CSARDRRRTDRQYF
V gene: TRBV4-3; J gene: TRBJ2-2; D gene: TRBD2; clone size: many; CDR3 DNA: TGCGCCAGCAGCCAAGGGACTAGCGGATTAAACACCGGGGAGCTGTTTTTT; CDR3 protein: CASSQGTSGLNTGELFF
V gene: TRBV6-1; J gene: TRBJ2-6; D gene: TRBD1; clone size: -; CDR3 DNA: TGTCCCAGCAGTGAAGAATTTACGAGGAACAGGGGTTCTGGGGCCAACGCCCTGACTTTC; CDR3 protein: CPSSEEFTRNRGSGANALTF
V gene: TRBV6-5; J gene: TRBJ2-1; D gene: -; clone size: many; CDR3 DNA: TGTGCCAGTAGGGGCAATGAGCAGTTCTTC; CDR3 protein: CASRGNEQFF
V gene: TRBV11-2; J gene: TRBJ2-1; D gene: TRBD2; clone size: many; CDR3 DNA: TGTGCCAGCAGCTCCCAAGGACTAGCGGGAGACAATGAGCAGTTCTTC; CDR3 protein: CASSSQGLAGDNEQFF
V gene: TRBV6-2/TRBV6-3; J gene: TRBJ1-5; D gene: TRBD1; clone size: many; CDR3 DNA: TGTGCCAGCAGCGACAGGGTCGATCAGCCCCAGCATTTT; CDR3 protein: CASSDRVDQPQHF